The 18 T cell receptor beta chains below come from one sample, sequenced in a study of shared clonotypes between healthy human individuals (dated by TCRdb to 2020 to 2021). Receptor libraries were prepared by the immunoSEQ multiplex PCR assay. Held by TCRdb, this immuneACCESS table contains in-frame sequences only and omits some clones. Under half of the omission traces to an unresolved V gene where checked; the cause of the rest is unknown. The sample data list more than 2,000,000 clones, and 80% to 95% of these were observed just once. The ten largest clones add up to 0.39% of the sample. Sequencing was performed on naive CD4+ T cells from PBMCs. The cell subset or site label corresponds to: CD45RA+ positively selected. All receptors derive from a man between 18 and 35 years old in good health. Some clones in this sample may be carry-over from other donors' samples.

The chain joins TRBV6-6 to TRBJ2-3; no firm D call. This CDR3 region has 15 residues. CDR1 and CDR2 from the germline V gene are MNHNY and SVGAGI (reference sequence). Trimming removed 4 bases from V and 2 bases from J, with 13 bases in between. DNA for the CDR3: TGTGCCAGCAGTTTTAGACGCACCACCACAGATACGCAGTATTTT. Translating it yields CASSFRRTTTDTQYF.

The genes are TRBV4-1 and TRBJ2-4; 8 positions match TRBD1. The J segment lost 1 base and the V segment lost 0 bases, leaving 5 bases of the junction unmatched. CDR3 length: 17 residues. The germline gives CDR1 MGHRA, CDR2 YSYEKL. The CDR3 is CASSQDGTGSAKNIQYF. The CDR3 DNA reads TGCGCCAGCAGCCAAGATGGGACAGGTTCGGCCAAAAACATTCAGTACTTC.

The genes are TRBV7-3 and TRBJ2-7, with D possibly matching TRBD1 (6 bases). V was clipped by 4 bases and J by 0 bases, with 7 bases between them. From germline, CDR1 is SGHTA and CDR2 FQGTGA. CDR3 size: 13 residues. The CDR3 bases are TGTGCCAGCAGCTCGGACAGCTCCTACGAGCAGTACTTC. This codes for CASSSDSSYEQYF.

The chain has TRBV10-3 and TRBJ2-7; no firm D call. Trimming took off 3 bases at V and 0 bases at J, with 12 bases between the two ends. The germline gives CDR1 ENHRY, CDR2 SYGVKD. This CDR3 comprises 15 residues. The CDR3 bases are TGTGCCATCAGTGATGGCCTAATGAGCTCCTACGAGCAGTACTTC. Translated: CAISDGLMSSYEQYF.

As to this clone: Other nucleotide sequences in the sample specify the same CDR3. The rearrangement uses TRBV5-1 and TRBJ1-3; D call uncertain. V was shortened by 0 bases and J by 4 bases, with 5 bases between the two germline ends. Germline assignment: CDR1 SGHRS and CDR2 YFSETQ. The CDR3 consists of 13 residues. As DNA, the CDR3 is TGCGCCAGCAGCTTGGATGGCGGAAACACCATATATTTT. Translation gives CASSLDGGNTIYF.

The V and J genes are TRBV27 and TRBJ1-3; TRBD1 might be the D (5 bases). This CDR3 spans 17 amino acids. CDR1 is MNHEY, CDR2 SMNVEV, per germline (reference sequence). V was trimmed by 6 bases and J by 0 bases, leaving 18 bases between them. DNA for the CDR3: TGTGCCAGCAGCCCCCTGGGCGGAGGGGTCTCTGGAAACACCATATATTTT. Translated, it gives CASSPLGGGVSGNTIYF.

With respect to this clone: In the same sample, other DNA sequences code for this CDR3. This rearrangement joins TRBV6-1 to TRBJ2-7; no clear D gene. The CDR3 has 12 amino acids. Between the trimmed V and J ends, which lost 4 bases and 3 bases, there was a span of 7 bases. The V gene's germline CDR1 is MNHNS and CDR2 SASEGT. CDR3 bases: TGTGCCAGCAGTGCTCTAGGCTACGAGCAGTACTTC. This gives the protein CASSALGYEQYF.

As regards this clone: The sample carries other DNA sequences with the same CDR3. The V gene is TRBV6-6, the J gene TRBJ2-3; possible D gene TRBD2, 6 bases. This CDR3 has 12 amino acids. Germline V CDR1 and CDR2: MNHNY, SVGAGI (reference sequence). Trimming removed 0 bases at V and 8 bases at J, with 6 bases between. The CDR3 DNA reads as TGTGCCAGCAGTTACTCGGGGGGTACGCAGTATTTT. The encoded protein is CASSYSGGTQYF.

As regards this clone: The identical CDR3 is also encoded by other nucleotide sequences in the sample. V and J are TRBV20-1 and TRBJ1-1; D possibly corresponds to TRBD1 (5 bases). CDR1 is DFQATT, CDR2 SNEGSKA, per germline (reference sequence). This CDR3 has 11 residues. V was shortened by 0 bases and J by 11 bases, with 10 bases between the two germline ends. The CDR3 DNA follows: TGCAGTGCTAGAGACAGGGTTGGGGCTTTCTTT. Its translation is CSARDRVGAFF.

V is TRBV5-8 and J is TRBJ2-7; D gene unclear. V gave up 6 bases and J gave up 0 bases, with 13 bases separating them. This CDR3 contains 14 residues. Germline assignment: CDR1 SGHTS and CDR2 YDEGEE. In nucleotides, the CDR3 is TGTGCCAGCACCAAAGACGCATACTCCTACGAGCAGTACTTC. As protein: CASTKDAYSYEQYF. Complete variable domain (other parts from reference TRBV5-8 and TRBJ2-7): EAGVTQSPTHLIKTRGQQATLRCSPISGHTSVYWYQQALGLGLQFLLWYDEGEERNRGNFPPRFSGRQFPNYSSELNVNALELEDSALYLCASTKDAYSYEQYFGPGTRLTVT.

The CDR3 region is CASSEAASTRQPQHF. The CDR3 DNA reads TGTGCCAGCAGTGAAGCGGCTTCCACGCGACAGCCCCAGCATTTT. The chain has TRBV2 and TRBJ1-5; D remains unclear. The V end lost 0 bases, the J end lost 7 bases, and 13 bases lay between the germline ends. This CDR3 has 15 residues. Germline V gives CDR1 SNHLY, CDR2 FYNNEI. The full variable domain, completed using reference TRBV2 and TRBJ1-5, is EPEVTQTPSHQVTQMGQEVILRCVPISNHLYFYWYRQILGQKVEFLVSFYNNEISEKSEIFDDQFSVERPDGSNFTLKIRSTKLEDSAMYFCASSEAASTRQPQHFGDGTRLSIL.

This clone was found once. The chain is built from TRBV28 and TRBJ2-1, with TRBD2 matching 10 bases. CDR3 size: 14 residues. In germline, CDR1 is MDHEN, CDR2 SYDVKM. Trimming at V came to 7 bases and at J to 4 bases, leaving 4 bases not matched to a gene. CDR3 coding DNA: TGTGCCAGCACACCTAGCGGGAGTTACAATGAGCAGTTCTTC. The encoded protein is CASTPSGSYNEQFF.

The rearrangement links TRBV28 to TRBJ2-1; 9 bases match TRBD2. There are 16 residues in the CDR3. CDR1 is MDHEN, CDR2 SYDVKM, per germline. V was pared by 6 bases and J by 5 bases, with 11 bases of the junction left unmatched. The CDR3 bases are TGTGCCAGCAGCTTAGCGGGAGCACGCGGGCACAATGAGCAGTTCTTC. This sequence encodes CASSLAGARGHNEQFF.

The chain carries TRBV2 and TRBJ1-6; no firm D call. This CDR3 comprises 13 residues. V was shortened by 4 bases and J by 10 bases, with 11 bases between the two germline ends. Germline CDR1 SNHLY, CDR2 FYNNEI. The CDR3 reads CASSGTRESPLHF. The CDR3 bases are TGTGCCAGCAGTGGGACGCGGGAATCACCCCTCCACTTT.

The chain uses TRBV5-1 and TRBJ2-1, with TRBD2 matching over 11 bases. Germline V gives CDR1 SGHRS, CDR2 YFSETQ. CDR3 size: 18 residues. Trimming removed 0 bases from V and 0 bases from J; junction bases left unmatched: 5. CDR3 bases: TGCGCCAGCAGCTTGGGGTTTAGCGGGAGGGCCTCCTACAATGAGCAGTTCTTC. Encoded protein: CASSLGFSGRASYNEQFF.

A remark on this clone: The sample carries other DNA sequences with the same CDR3. The chain has TRBV5-4 and TRBJ1-2, with a tentative D call TRBD1 (5 bases). Trimming took off 0 bases at V and 6 bases at J, with 6 bases between the two ends. This CDR3 is 12 amino acids long. In germline, CDR1 is SGHNT, CDR2 YYREEE (reference sequence). This CDR3 reads CASSLAGDGYTF. The CDR3, as DNA: TGTGCCAGCAGCTTGGCGGGGGATGGCTACACCTTC.

DNA for the CDR3: TGTGCCAGCAGCCCCAGGGGCGGGAATCGAGGTGAAAAACTGTTTTTT. It is translated as CASSPRGGNRGEKLFF. This sequence joins TRBV27 and TRBJ1-4, with D tentatively TRBD1 (6 bases). V lost 6 bases and J 7 bases, leaving 21 bases between the germline ends. The CDR3 is 16 amino acids. Looked up from germline, CDR1 is MNHEY and CDR2 is SMNVEV (reference sequence).

V gene TRBV2 combines with J gene TRBJ2-3; no firm D call. Trimming shortened V by 6 bases and J by 6 bases, and 7 bases separated the two germline ends. CDR1 and CDR2 (germline): SNHLY, FYNNEI. The CDR3 contains 11 residues. CDR3 coding DNA: TGTGCCAGCAGGAGCCAGGATACGCAGTATTTT. This encodes CASRSQDTQYF.